This TCR beta chain was profiled in a study of OX40 agonist ivuxolimab in advanced cancers. The V end lost 0 bases, the J end lost 5 bases, and 7 bases lay between the germline ends. This CDR3 is 13 amino acids long. The germline V gene has CDR1 SGHAT and CDR2 FQNNGV. Notes on the study in general: Partial responders receiving 0.1-3.0 mg/kg showed among the lowest clonal expansion.

Assay used: immunoSEQ multiplex PCR; TCRdb lists only in-frame clones, some missing. This sample has just over 50,000 clones, with roughly 90% found just once. Patients were ruled out by autoimmune disease history or systemic immunosuppression. This clone was found once. Its antigen remains unknown. The clonotype originates from an adult with an advanced solid tumor such as melanoma, head and neck, liver or kidney cancer. The chain recombines TRBV11-2 with TRBJ2-5; D unclear. The sequences come from CD4+ or CD8+ T cells sorted from blood, collected in a trial of the OX40 agonist ivuxolimab. The CDR3 protein is CASSLDGRETQYF. CDR3 bases: TGTGCCAGCAGCTTAGATGGAAGGGAGACCCAGTACTTC.